This T cell receptor (beta chain) came from a study of cytomegalovirus exposure and HLA in healthy donors. Broader study findings: Among the CMV-associated chains, a few were confirmed in vitro as specific for CMV antigens.

A multiplex PCR was run with 60 Vbeta primers and 13 Jbeta primers. Some clones are missing from TCRdb's copy, which holds only in-frame ones; the method was immunoSEQ multiplex PCR. Counted here are 100,000 to 150,000 clones, around 77% occurring once; the ten biggest clones make up approximately 6.3%. Trimming took 3 bases from V and 1 from J, leaving 12 bases between them. The CDR3 contains 15 residues. Germline values: CDR1 KGHSH, CDR2 LQKENI. Worth noting for this clone: Antigen: not known.

The specimen was PBMCs. The chain joins TRBV18 to TRBJ1-1, with D perhaps TRBD1 (5 bases). The source of this sequence is a young man in good health and CMV-seropositive. This chain's CDR3 is CASSPSYQGNTEAFF. CDR3 in DNA: TGTGCCAGCTCACCTTCTTACCAGGGGAACACTGAAGCTTTCTTT.